This T cell receptor beta chain was sequenced in a study of cytomegalovirus exposure and HLA in healthy donors (TCRdb year 2017). With regard to the full study: An earlier analysis of roughly 500 of the donors reported about 250 Gb of sequence data and around 120 million unique TCR beta sequences from 190 million or so T cells. The study used immunosequencing to profile the T cell repertoires of some 600 subjects and linked those repertoires to cytomegalovirus serostatus. Because of strong linkage in the cohort, roughly five DR-DQ haplotypes were treated as single units for association and clustering. The later analysis used no new phenotypic data to find candidate immune exposures, relying instead on TCR beta sequences and their occurrence across donors. To predict cytomegalovirus infection status, the study combined high-throughput TCR immunosequencing, statistical association of individual TCRs with disease status, and machine learning. Along with the 666-subject first cohort, a separate validation cohort of more than 90 different subjects was used. Donor age, sex, ethnicity and CMV serostatus were collected together with the repertoire data. In a later genetic analysis, genome-wide SNP genotypes for about three fifths of the 666 donors were used, and that subset was treated as a discovery cohort. The number of donors typed differed by locus, with 629-630 for A, B, C, DRB1 and DQB1, 522 for DQA1, approximately 580 for DPA1, and approximately 470 for DPB1. The study aimed to test whether signatures of past pathogen exposure could be identified by cataloging public T cell receptors. Approximately 310 gigabases of sequencing data and approximately 84 million unique TCR sequences were included in an early release covering roughly 600 HLA-typed donors. Of the roughly 400 genotyped donors, approximately 83% fell in the genetic ancestry cluster associated with self-reported Caucasian donors. An earlier analysis of about 600 of the donors used high-throughput TCR beta sequencing to judge whether each TCR beta V gene segment behaved as functional or pseudogenic. Among some 410 genotyped donors of the cohort, an average of about 240,000 unique TCR beta nucleotide sequences were sequenced per donor, around a sixth of them non-productive. HLA typing included class I and class II loci at four-digit resolution. To study patterns of TCR occurrence, a later analysis re-analyzed previously published TCR beta repertoires from several hundred donors and added high-resolution HLA genotyping. All discovery cohort repertoires had been generated on a single sequencing platform. General findings and caveats noted by the study authors: In a later analysis, several top co-occurrence clusters were reported to appear linked to parvovirus B19, influenza, CMV and Epstein-Barr virus. A further reported finding was that TCR beta sequences accurately predicted the HLA-A and HLA-B alleles for most subjects in the first cohort. The cohort was sequenced for TCR beta chains only, and without alpha or paired-chain data the features that could be detected were limited. In a later analysis, the rate of TCR association differed among HLA loci, with DRB1 alleles having the most associated TCRs and HLA-C alleles having the fewest. Specific HLA alleles were associated with over 15,000 TCR beta sequences at a false discovery rate of 0.05 in a later analysis. Most TCR sequences were seen in very few donors, while some public TCRs were found in many individuals. A group of highly shared sequence variants was considered likely to be a technical artifact of the sequencing pipeline. According to a later genetic analysis, donors in an Asian-associated ancestry cluster had fewer N-insertions in productive TCRs than the approximately 700-donor mean. The only immune exposure information available for the cohort was CMV serostatus. The classifier was reported to diagnose cytomegalovirus status with high specificity and sensitivity in both the original cohort and the validation cohort. Because counts were too low, some 16 rarely observed V segments, including chromosome 9 orphons, were excluded from the earlier analysis of a few hundred of the donors. Correlated functional status among segregating V segments might reflect linkage disequilibrium, but an unknown experimental factor could not be ruled out. In vitro tests confirmed that three of the cytomegalovirus-associated TCR beta chains recognize cytomegalovirus antigens. In an earlier analysis of 587 of the donors, most TCR beta V segments were observed in productive rearrangements about 87% or about 30% of the time, broadly matching IMGT annotations. Strong co-occurrence of HLA alleles, especially DR and DQ, made assigning TCR associations to individual alleles difficult. In the study, around 150 TCR beta chains were listed as associated with cytomegalovirus. In a later analysis, most CMV-associated TCR beta chains were found to appear HLA-restricted, with HLA associations seemingly driven largely by CMV exposure. Because the 87-base-pair reads could not distinguish some IMGT-functional V segments, including TRBV6-2 and TRBV6-3, those segments were excluded. Because some donors lacked HLA typing at each locus, the association tests relied only on the typed subset. The authors suggested that the approach could potentially be generalized to other disease states and immunological phenotypes. A later analysis found that HLA-associated TCR beta chains were more clonally expanded and had lower generation probabilities than equally common non-associated chains. Presence/absence analyses assumed roughly uniform sequencing depth across donors, an assumption that may not hold. V-gene and J-gene trimming of TCR beta chains was associated with a missense DCLRE1C variant in a later genetic analysis, and the association was replicated in an independent cohort.

Concerning this clone: This clone's antigen is unknown. One junction end disagrees with the germline gene, perhaps due to a read error.

Taken from cysteine to phenylalanine, the CDR3 has 17 residues. Only the CDR3 part of the read is kept: 51 bases, read in frame from the first base. According to the germline V gene (reference sequence), CDR1 reads SSHAT and CDR2 reads FNYEAQ. The library was made by the immunoSEQ multiplex PCR assay. For the multiplex PCR, a mixture combining 60 forward primers for TCR Vbeta segments and 13 reverse primers for TCR Jbeta segments was used. The CDR3 region of rearranged TCR beta genes was amplified from genomic DNA by a multiplex PCR assay. On the Illumina HiSeq System, the amplified TCR beta libraries were sequenced as 87-base-pair reads. As for the authors' bioinformatics: A later analysis tallied 75 million to 95 million unique TCR beta chains across the 550 to 850 repertoires, and some 12 million of those chains were shared by two or more donors. A nearest-neighbor algorithm error-corrected the raw reads and collapsed the reads into unique sequences, merging closely related sequences to remove PCR and sequencing errors. V, D and J gene segments were assigned by aligning CDR3 sequences to IMGT reference sequences. Each retained sequence needed at least a six-nucleotide match to both a V gene segment and a J gene segment. A rearrangement was called productive if the CDR3 had no stop codons and remained in frame with V and J, and every other rearrangement was called non-productive. CDR3 was defined by IMGT convention, running from the second conserved V-encoded cysteine to the conserved J-encoded phenylalanine. In an earlier analysis of 587 of the donors, sequences lacking an unambiguous match to a single V gene segment were excluded. An earlier analysis of several hundred of the donors classified V segments as functional when productive rearrangements were above 56.7% and as segregating when the standard deviation between donors was above 5%. A statistical classification framework was built for diagnosing cytomegalovirus status from the catalog of TCR beta chain sequences. In a later analysis, V and J genes were assigned by comparing TCR nucleotide sequences against IMGT/GENE-DB human TR gene sequences. In a later analysis, CDR3 sequences and most-parsimonious VDJ recombination scenarios were assigned using the TCRdist pipeline. In a later analysis, every TCR beta chain was defined by the combination of its CDR3 amino acid sequence and its V-gene family, and reads without a unique V-gene family were dropped. To address suspected cross-contamination and a sequencing artifact, a later analysis removed roughly 640 highly shared, low-generation-probability nucleotide sequences. A later analysis calculated a clonal expansion index for each public chain from normalized within-repertoire ranks of inferred template counts. In a later analysis, generation probabilities were computed using a VDJ recombination model fitted to out-of-frame rearrangements, and the results were checked against IGoR. A later analysis scored TCR-TCR, TCR-HLA and TCR-CMV co-occurrence with hypergeometric tests, applying a repertoire-size bias correction to TCR pairs. In a later analysis, false discovery rates were estimated by permuting HLA or CMV assignments 20 times. A later analysis grouped co-occurring TCRs with DBSCAN, adding TCRdist sequence similarity when clustering within HLA-allele-positive subsets. For co-occurrence clustering, repertoires with fewer than 30,000 or more than 120,000 public chains were excluded, along with roughly 5 repertoires with anomalous nucleotide sharing. The source is immuneACCESS, and TCRdb retained only in-frame sequences with V and J called. Part of the clones is not carried over; for the studies checked, unresolved V genes explain less than half of this, and the remainder is unexplained. The DNA gave D and trimming, while V, J and clone size come from that table. In all, the sample holds fewer than 200,000 clones, and around 67% of those were seen once. 4% to 5.5% of the sample goes to the ten largest clones.

The cohort comprised approximately 700 healthy bone marrow donors. At the time of sampling, all cohort members were nominally healthy, though unrecorded immune exposures were likely present. The donor tested CMV seropositive, placing the donor among the roughly 300 seropositive members of the cohort. Each donor provided a peripheral blood sample, and peripheral blood mononuclear cells were used for TCR beta sequencing. The Qiagen DNeasy Blood Extraction Kit was used to extract genomic DNA from the blood cell samples. The sequence derives from a woman under 30 in good health and CMV-seropositive. The chain uses TRBV7-7 and TRBJ2-2; 7 bases in between match TRBD1. Sequencing used PBMCs. The CDR3 sequence is CASSLLGTATNTGELFF. In nucleotide form, the sequence is TGTGCTAGCAGCTTATTAGGGACAGCAACGAACACCGGGGAGCTGTTTTTT. The reference TRBV7-7 and TRBJ2-2 proteins fill in what lies around the CDR3, so the full variable domain reads GAGVSQSPRYKVTKRGQDVTLRCDPISSHATLYWYQQALGQGPEFLTYFNYEAQPDKSGLPSDRFSAERPEGSISTLTIQRTEQRDSAMYRCASSLLGTATNTGELFFGEGSRLTVL.